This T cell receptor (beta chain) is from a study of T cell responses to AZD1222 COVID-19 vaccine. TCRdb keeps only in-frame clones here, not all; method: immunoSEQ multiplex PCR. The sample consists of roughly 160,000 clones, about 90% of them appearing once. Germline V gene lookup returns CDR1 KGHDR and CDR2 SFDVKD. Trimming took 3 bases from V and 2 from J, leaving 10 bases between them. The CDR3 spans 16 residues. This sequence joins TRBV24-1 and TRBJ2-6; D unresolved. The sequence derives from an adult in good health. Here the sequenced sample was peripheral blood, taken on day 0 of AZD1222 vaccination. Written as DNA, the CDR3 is TGTGCCACCAGTGATCCCAGATCGACTGGGGCCAACGTCCTGACTTTC. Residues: CATSDPRSTGANVLTF.